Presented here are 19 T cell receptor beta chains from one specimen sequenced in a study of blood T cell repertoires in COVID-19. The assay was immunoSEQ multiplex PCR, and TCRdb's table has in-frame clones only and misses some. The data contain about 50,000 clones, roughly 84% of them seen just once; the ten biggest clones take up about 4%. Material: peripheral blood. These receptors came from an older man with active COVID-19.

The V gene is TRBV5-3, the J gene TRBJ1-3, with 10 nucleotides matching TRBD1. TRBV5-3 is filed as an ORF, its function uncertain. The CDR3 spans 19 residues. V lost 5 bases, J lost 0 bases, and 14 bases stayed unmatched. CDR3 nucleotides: TGTGCCAGAAGTTTACCGGGACAGGGGACCTCAGCCTCTGGAAACACCATATATTTT. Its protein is CARSLPGQGTSASGNTIYF.

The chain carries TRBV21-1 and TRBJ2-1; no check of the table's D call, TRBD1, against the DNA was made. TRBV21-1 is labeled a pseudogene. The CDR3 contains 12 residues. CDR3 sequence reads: CASRATSDEQFF. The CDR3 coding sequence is TGTGCCAGCAGGGCCACGTCCGATGAGCAGTTCTTC.

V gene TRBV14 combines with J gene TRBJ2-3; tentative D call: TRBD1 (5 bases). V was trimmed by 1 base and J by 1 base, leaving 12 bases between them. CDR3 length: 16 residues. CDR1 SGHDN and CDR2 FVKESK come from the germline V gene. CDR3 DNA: TGTGCCAGCAGCCAAGGGACAAACCATGGCACAGATACGCAGTATTTT. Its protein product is CASSQGTNHGTDTQYF.

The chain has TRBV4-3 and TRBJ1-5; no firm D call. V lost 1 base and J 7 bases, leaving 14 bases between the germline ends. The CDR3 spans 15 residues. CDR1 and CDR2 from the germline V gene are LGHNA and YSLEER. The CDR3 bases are TGCGCCAGCAGCCAAGTAGCGGGCGGAGGACAGCCCCAGCATTTT. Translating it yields CASSQVAGGGQPQHF.

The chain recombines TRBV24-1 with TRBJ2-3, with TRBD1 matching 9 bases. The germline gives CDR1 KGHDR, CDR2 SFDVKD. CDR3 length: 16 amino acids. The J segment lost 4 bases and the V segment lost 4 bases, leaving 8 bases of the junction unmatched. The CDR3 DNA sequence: TGTGCCACCAGTGAAGGTACAGGGGGCACGCCAGATACGCAGTATTTT. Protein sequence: CATSEGTGGTPDTQYF.

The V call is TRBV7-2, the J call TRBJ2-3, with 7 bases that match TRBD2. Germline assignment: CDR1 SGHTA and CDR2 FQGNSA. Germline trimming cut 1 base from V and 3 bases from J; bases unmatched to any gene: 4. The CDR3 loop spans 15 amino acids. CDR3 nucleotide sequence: TGTGCCAGCAGCTTAGATGTGCGGGGGACAGATACGCAGTATTTT. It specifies CASSLDVRGTDTQYF.

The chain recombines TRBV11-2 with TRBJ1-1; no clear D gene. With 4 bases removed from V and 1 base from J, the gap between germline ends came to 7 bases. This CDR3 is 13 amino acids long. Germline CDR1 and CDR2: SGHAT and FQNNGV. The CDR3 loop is CASSSLPNTEAFF. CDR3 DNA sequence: TGTGCCAGCAGCTCACTCCCGAACACTGAAGCTTTCTTT.

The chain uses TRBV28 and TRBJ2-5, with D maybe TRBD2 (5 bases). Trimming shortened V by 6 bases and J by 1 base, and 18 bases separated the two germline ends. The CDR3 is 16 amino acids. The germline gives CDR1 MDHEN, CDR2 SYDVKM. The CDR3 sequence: CASSAPTTVSQETQYF. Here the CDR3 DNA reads TGTGCCAGCAGCGCCCCGACTACAGTAAGCCAAGAGACCCAGTACTTC.

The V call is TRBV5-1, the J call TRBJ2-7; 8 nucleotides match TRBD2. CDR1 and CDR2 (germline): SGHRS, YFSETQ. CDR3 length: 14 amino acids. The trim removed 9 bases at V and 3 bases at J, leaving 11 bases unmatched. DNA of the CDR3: TGCGCCAAAAGTGAGAGCGGGAGTCGCTACGAGCAGTACTTC. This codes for CAKSESGSRYEQYF.

The CDR3 nucleotides are TGTGCCAGCAGCCAGCCGGGACTAGCGGGAGCTTTGCAAGAGACCCAGTACTTC. This translates into CASSQPGLAGALQETQYF. The gene calls are TRBV3-1 (or the pseudogene TRBV3-2) and TRBJ2-5; TRBD2 matches at 14 bases. Germline values: CDR1 LGHDT, CDR2 YNNKEL (reference sequence). The CDR3 covers 18 residues. Trimming at V came to 3 bases and at J to 2 bases, leaving 8 bases not matched to a gene.

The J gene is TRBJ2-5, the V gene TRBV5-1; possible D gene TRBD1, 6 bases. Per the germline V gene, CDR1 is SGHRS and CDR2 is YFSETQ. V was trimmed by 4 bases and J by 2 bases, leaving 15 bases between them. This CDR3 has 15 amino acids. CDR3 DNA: TGCGCCAGCAGCCCTCCGGGACACAAGCAAGAGACCCAGTACTTC. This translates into CASSPPGHKQETQYF.

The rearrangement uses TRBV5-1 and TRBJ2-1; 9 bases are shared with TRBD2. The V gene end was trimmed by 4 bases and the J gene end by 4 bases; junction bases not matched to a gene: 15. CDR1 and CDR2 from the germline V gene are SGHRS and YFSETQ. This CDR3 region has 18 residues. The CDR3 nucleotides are TGCGCCAGCAGCGCGGACAGGTCGACTAGCGGTCCGTACAATGAGCAGTTCTTC. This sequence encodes CASSADRSTSGPYNEQFF.

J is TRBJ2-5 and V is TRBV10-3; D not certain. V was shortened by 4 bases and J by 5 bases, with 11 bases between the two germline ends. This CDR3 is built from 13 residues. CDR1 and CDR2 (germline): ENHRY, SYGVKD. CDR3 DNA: TGTGCCATCAGTGCGGTGAGTCCGGAGACCCAGTACTTC. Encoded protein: CAISAVSPETQYF.

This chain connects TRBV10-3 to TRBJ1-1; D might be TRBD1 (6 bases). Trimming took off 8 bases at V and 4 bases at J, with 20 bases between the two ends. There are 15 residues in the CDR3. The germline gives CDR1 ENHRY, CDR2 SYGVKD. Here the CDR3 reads CAIAGAGGSSTEAFF. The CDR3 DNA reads TGTGCCATCGCCGGAGCGGGGGGCTCGAGCACTGAAGCTTTCTTT.

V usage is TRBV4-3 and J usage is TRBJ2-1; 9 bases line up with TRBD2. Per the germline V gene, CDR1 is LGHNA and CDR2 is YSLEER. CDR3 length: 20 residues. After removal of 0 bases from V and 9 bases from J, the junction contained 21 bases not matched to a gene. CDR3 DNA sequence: TGCGCCAGCAGCCAAGATGTAATCGGTCGGGCGGGAGGGCCACTGGGTGAGCAGTTCTTC. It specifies CASSQDVIGRAGGPLGEQFF.

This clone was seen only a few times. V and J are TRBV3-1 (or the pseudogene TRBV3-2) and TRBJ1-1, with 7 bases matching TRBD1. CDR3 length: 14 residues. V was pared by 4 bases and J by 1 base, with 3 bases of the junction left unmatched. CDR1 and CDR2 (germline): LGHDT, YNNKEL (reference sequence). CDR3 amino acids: CASSPRQGNTEAFF. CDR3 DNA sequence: TGTGCCAGCAGCCCTCGACAGGGGAACACTGAAGCTTTCTTT.

CDR3 in amino acids: CASSRTSGTGELFF. The CDR3, as DNA: TGTGCCAGCAGCCGGACTAGCGGCACCGGGGAGCTGTTTTTT. The rearrangement joins TRBV7-2 to TRBJ2-2, with 10 bases that match TRBD2. The germline V gene encodes CDR1 SGHTA and CDR2 FQGNSA. This CDR3 is 14 amino acids long. The ends lost 5 bases at V and 4 bases at J; junction bases unmatched: 1.

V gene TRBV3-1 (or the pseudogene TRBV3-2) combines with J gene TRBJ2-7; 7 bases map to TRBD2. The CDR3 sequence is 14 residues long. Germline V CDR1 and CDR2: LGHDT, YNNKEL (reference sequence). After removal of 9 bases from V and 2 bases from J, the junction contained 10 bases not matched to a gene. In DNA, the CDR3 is TGTGCCAGTCGAAAAGCGGGATCAGCCTACGAGCAGTACTTC. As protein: CASRKAGSAYEQYF.

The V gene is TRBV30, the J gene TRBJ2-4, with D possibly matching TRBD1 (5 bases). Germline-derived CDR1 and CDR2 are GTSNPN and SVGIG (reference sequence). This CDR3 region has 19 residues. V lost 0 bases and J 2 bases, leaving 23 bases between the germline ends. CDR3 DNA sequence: TGTGCCTGGAGTGTTGGGGTGTTAGGGGAAGTATCGACCAAAAACATTCAGTACTTC. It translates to CAWSVGVLGEVSTKNIQYF. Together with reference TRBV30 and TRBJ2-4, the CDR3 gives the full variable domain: SQTIHQWPATLVQPVGSPLSLECTVEGTSNPNLYWYRQAAGRGLQLLFYSVGIGQISSEVPQNLSASRPQDRQFILSSKKLLLSDSGFYLCAWSVGVLGEVSTKNIQYFGAGTRLSVL.